A selection of T cell receptor beta chains follows, all from one sample in a study of blood T cells in healthy people across ages. Each CDR3 protein gets one entry after TCRdb re-called the 5' RACE reads with MiXCR. The sample lists over 500,000 distinct CDR3 sequences, about a quarter occurring once. The same sample was also used in a study of T cells of mothers and their children.

Sequencing was done on a sample of blood. These receptors originate from a boy between 2 and 10 years old in good health. Each CDR3 is given with its conserved first and last residue. D genes are given only for firm matches. Only part of the rows carry a size: once, few, many, or a class if the clone is expanded.

TGTGCCAGCTCACCAAGGCAGTACAATGAGCAGTTCTTC | CASSPRQYNEQFF | 13 | TRBJ2-1 | many | TRBV18 | .
TGCGCCAGCAGAGCACTAGCGGGACCCCAAGAGACCCAGTACTTC | CASRALAGPQETQYF | 15 | TRBJ2-5 | . | TRBV5-1 | TRBD2
TGCAGTGCTCGGGCCCGTAATGAAAAACTGTTTTTT | CSARARNEKLFF | 12 | TRBJ1-4 | few | TRBV20-1 | .
TGTGCCAGCAGCCCCTCGGGCTCCAACTATGGCTACACCTTC | CASSPSGSNYGYTF | 14 | TRBJ1-2 | many | TRBV5-4 | .
TGTGCCATCAGTAGACCCGGGACAGGGGTGACTGAAGCTTTCTTT | CAISRPGTGVTEAFF | 15 | TRBJ1-1 | many | TRBV10-3 | TRBD1
TGTGCCAGCAGCGAGGACAGGGTGAGGTTGTTCAAAAACATTCAGTACTTC | CASSEDRVRLFKNIQYF | 17 | TRBJ2-4 | few | TRBV7-9 | TRBD1
TGTGCCAGTACGGCGACCCAGGGGTCTGGCTACACCTTC | CASTATQGSGYTF | 13 | TRBJ1-2 | . | TRBV19 | .
TGTGCCAGCAGTGCGACAGGTCGATTTGAAGCTTTCTTT | CASSATGRFEAFF | 13 | TRBJ1-1 | . | TRBV6-6 | .
TGTGCCAGCAGTTTATTCGCGGGTCAAGAGACCCAGTACTTC | CASSLFAGQETQYF | 14 | TRBJ2-5 | . | TRBV12-3/TRBV12-4 | .
TGTGCCACCAGCCCCCTGGGGCTCCCCAATGAGCAGTTCTTC | CATSPLGLPNEQFF | 14 | TRBJ2-1 | few | TRBV15 | .
TGTGCCAGCAGTTTGGGCACGGAATCCTACGAGCAGTACTTC | CASSLGTESYEQYF | 14 | TRBJ2-7 | few | TRBV27 | .
TGTGCCAGCAGCTTAGCGCACTGGCAGCTTAATGAAAAACTGTTTTTT | CASSLAHWQLNEKLFF | 16 | TRBJ1-4 | . | TRBV7-9 | .
TGTGCCAGCAGCTTGGACACGGTCGGAGGTGGAGAGACCCAGTACTTC | CASSLDTVGGGETQYF | 16 | TRBJ2-5 | . | TRBV5-5 | .
TGTGCCAGCAGCTTAAGGGTAGTGGGACTAGCGGTCGAGCAGTACTTC | CASSLRVVGLAVEQYF | 16 | TRBJ2-7 | few | TRBV11-2 | TRBD2
TGTGCCAGCAGCCCCTCCACCGGGACGGTCTACGAGCAGTACTTC | CASSPSTGTVYEQYF | 15 | TRBJ2-7 | . | TRBV7-9 | .
TGTGCCAGCAACAGTGGAGGTGCAGGAGGGGAGCAGTACTTC | CASNSGGAGGEQYF | 14 | TRBJ2-7 | . | TRBV7-2 | .
TGTGCCAGCAGTCCCTGGGCGGGAGGCGGGAACAATGAGCAGTTCTTC | CASSPWAGGGNNEQFF | 16 | TRBJ2-1 | many | TRBV12-3/TRBV12-4 | TRBD2
TGTGCCAGCAGCTCGGGGACGGAGTCCCAGTACTTC | CASSSGTESQYF | 12 | TRBJ2-5 | few | TRBV7-7 | .
TGCAGCGTTGACCTGCTGGGACAGTACCAAGAGACCCAGTACTTC | CSVDLLGQYQETQYF | 15 | TRBJ2-5 | . | TRBV29-1 | TRBD1
TGCAGCGTTGAAGCCACCTACAATGAGCAGTTCTTC | CSVEATYNEQFF | 12 | TRBJ2-1 | few | TRBV29-1 | .
TGTGCCAGCAGCCAAGATCCCAGGGGTTCCGTCGAGCAGTACTTC | CASSQDPRGSVEQYF | 15 | TRBJ2-7 | . | TRBV3-1 | .
TGTGCCAGCAGCTTAGTAATGATTAGCGGGAGAAAAGAGACCCAGTACTTC | CASSLVMISGRKETQYF | 17 | TRBJ2-5 | few | TRBV7-9 | TRBD2
TGTGCCAGCAGCCGTGGACTAGCGGGAGTAAGCCTCCAAGAGACCCAGTACTTC | CASSRGLAGVSLQETQYF | 18 | TRBJ2-5 | once | TRBV6-2/TRBV6-3 | TRBD2
TGCAGCGTCCTGGGACTTGGGGAGACCCAGTACTTC | CSVLGLGETQYF | 12 | TRBJ2-5 | . | TRBV29-1 | .
TGTGCCAGCAGCGTCCTCGACTCTGGAAACACCATATATTTT | CASSVLDSGNTIYF | 14 | TRBJ1-3 | . | TRBV9 | .
TGTGCCAGCACCGAGGGGACTAGGGGAGCAGATACGCAGTATTTT | CASTEGTRGADTQYF | 15 | TRBJ2-3 | . | TRBV12-3/TRBV12-4 | TRBD2
TGCGCCAGCAGCTTGACGGGGGAGGTGTACAATGAGCAGTTCTTC | CASSLTGEVYNEQFF | 15 | TRBJ2-1 | . | TRBV5-1 | .
TGTGCCATCAGTGAGTCGGCCACGACAGTAAAACTGTTTTTT | CAISESATTVKLFF | 14 | TRBJ1-4 | many | TRBV10-3 | .
TGTGCCAGCAGCCTTTTAGCGAGAGCCCGAGCAGATACGCAGTATTTT | CASSLLARARADTQYF | 16 | TRBJ2-3 | . | TRBV12-3/TRBV12-4 | .
TGCAGCGTTGTTGGGAATACAGATACGCAGTATTTT | CSVVGNTDTQYF | 12 | TRBJ2-3 | few | TRBV29-1 | .
TGTGCCAGCAGCCCGGGGGAGGGCTCCTACAATGAGCAGTTCTTC | CASSPGEGSYNEQFF | 15 | TRBJ2-1 | . | TRBV7-9 | TRBD2
TGCGCCATCAGTGAAGCGGGCGAGCAGTACTTC | CAISEAGEQYF | 11 | TRBJ2-7 | . | TRBV10-3 | .
TGTGCCAGCAGTCCAGAGGGGGGATTCAACCGAATCAATCTCAATAATTCACCCCTCCACTTT | CASSPEGGFNRINLNNSPLHF | 21 | TRBJ1-6 | few | TRBV7-6 | .
TGTGCCACCAGCAGAGATGGCGGTTCACCCCTCCACTTT | CATSRDGGSPLHF | 13 | TRBJ1-6 | . | TRBV15 | .
TGCAGTGCCAATGCGAGGAGGGCGGGAGTTCAAGAGACCCAGTACTTC | CSANARRAGVQETQYF | 16 | TRBJ2-5 | . | TRBV20-1 | TRBD2
TGTGCCAGCAGTTTGGAACTAGGCTCCTACAATGAGCAGTTCTTC | CASSLELGSYNEQFF | 15 | TRBJ2-1 | many | TRBV5-1 | .
TGTGCCAGCAGTTTTTGGGGGGACACCTACGAGCAGTACTTC | CASSFWGDTYEQYF | 14 | TRBJ2-7 | . | TRBV12-3/TRBV12-4 | .
TGTGCCAGCAGCTTGCTATCCGGGTTAAACACTGAAGCTTTCTTT | CASSLLSGLNTEAFF | 15 | TRBJ1-1 | . | TRBV7-9 | .
TGCGCCAGCAGCCAAGGTACCTCGGGAAACCACTATGGCTACACCTTC | CASSQGTSGNHYGYTF | 16 | TRBJ1-2 | . | TRBV4-3 | .
TGTGCCACCAGTGAGGCGTTGAACTATGGCTACACCTTC | CATSEALNYGYTF | 13 | TRBJ1-2 | . | TRBV24-1 | .
TGTGCCAGCAGCCCCGAATTTGTTCAAGGCTACACCTTC | CASSPEFVQGYTF | 13 | TRBJ1-2 | . | TRBV7-9 | .
TGTGCCAGCAGCCGTTTTCGGGGCCCGAACACCGGGGAGCTGTTTTTT | CASSRFRGPNTGELFF | 16 | TRBJ2-2 | . | TRBV3-1 | .
TGTGCCATCAGTGACCTTAGACTAGCCCACCCCTACGAGCAGTACTTC | CAISDLRLAHPYEQYF | 16 | TRBJ2-7 | . | TRBV10-3 | TRBD2
TGCAGTGCTAAGGACAGGGCCTACGAGCAGTACTTC | CSAKDRAYEQYF | 12 | TRBJ2-7 | few | TRBV20-1 | TRBD1
TGCAGTGCTTTCAGGGGGGTGGACTACGAGCAGTACTTC | CSAFRGVDYEQYF | 13 | TRBJ2-7 | . | TRBV20-1 | .
TGTGCCAGCACCCCCACCGGGACACGGGATCAAGAGACCCAGTACTTC | CASTPTGTRDQETQYF | 16 | TRBJ2-5 | few | TRBV6-9 | .
TGTGCCAGCAGTTTACAGGGGAACTATGGCTACACCTTC | CASSLQGNYGYTF | 13 | TRBJ1-2 | many | TRBV27 | .
TGTGCCAGCAGTGGTCGGTGGGGCTTGAACACTGAAGCTTTCTTT | CASSGRWGLNTEAFF | 15 | TRBJ1-1 | . | TRBV2 | .